This TCR beta chain was sequenced in a study of patients and donors after allogeneic stem cell transplantation. TCRdb independently ran MiXCR on the RT-PCR reads; one entry per CDR3 protein. The sample contains 800,000 to 1,000,000 distinct CDR3 sequences, 18% of which appear only once. V gave up 0 bases and J gave up 2 bases, with 10 bases separating them. This CDR3 comprises 16 residues. The V gene's germline CDR1 is KGHSH and CDR2 LQKENI. The source material was blood, either unsorted or a sorted T cell fraction (not recorded which). The chain recombines TRBV18 with TRBJ2-2; possible D gene TRBD1, 6 bases. The origin of this receptor is a human donor who was either an allogeneic HSCT recipient or a stem cell or donor lymphocyte infusion donor (not recorded which). It is not recorded whose cells these are; they may come from a transplant donor. CDR3 DNA sequence: TGTGCCAGCTCACCACCGAACAGGGTAAACACCGGGGAGCTGTTTTTT. This sequence encodes CASSPPNRVNTGELFF.